One and the same sample provided the 29 T cell receptor beta chains below, sequenced in a study of Graves' ophthalmopathy and Graves' hyperthyroidism. RNA transcripts yielded amplified TCR beta CDR3 regions. Investigators did first-round RT-PCR with HTBI primers, then second-round multiplex PCR. In TCRdb, the multiplex PCR reads were re-called with MiXCR into one record per CDR3 protein. This sample yields about 1.1 million distinct CDR3 sequences, of which about 40% are seen a single time; around 10% belongs to the top ten. The sequenced sample consisted of peripheral blood or thyroid tissue (not recorded which). These receptors all stem from an adult man with Graves' hyperthyroidism.

Details on this clonotype: A much more abundant neighbour one base away suggests this may be a read error. J is TRBJ1-2 and V is TRBV20-1; D is unresolved. CDR3 size: 17 residues. Germline V gene lookup returns CDR1 DFQATT and CDR2 SNEGSKA (reference sequence). The V end lost 2 bases, the J end lost 0 bases, and 19 bases lay between the germline ends. The CDR3 coding sequence is TGCAGTGCTAGAAATCCCGAGGGAGGAAACTCTAACTATGGCTACACCTTC. This codes for CSARNPEGGNSNYGYTF.

This clonotype was counted many times. The rearrangement joins TRBV5-8 to TRBJ1-1; D unresolved. The CDR3 runs 13 residues. Germline loops: CDR1 SGHTS, CDR2 YDEGEE. Trimming removed 5 bases at V and 4 bases at J, with 12 bases between. CDR3 sequence reads: CASSRPPSTEAFF. The CDR3 nucleotides read TGTGCCAGCAGTCGGCCGCCGAGCACTGAAGCTTTCTTT.

This clonotype was recorded at least ten times. CDR3 in DNA: TGCGCCAGCAATTATAGACAGGTCTCTGGGGCCAACGTCCTGACTTTC. Translation: CASNYRQVSGANVLTF. This chain connects TRBV10-1 to TRBJ2-6; possible D gene TRBD1, 6 bases. In germline, CDR1 is WNHNN, CDR2 SYGVQD (reference sequence). V dropped 7 bases and J dropped 0 bases, with 13 bases sitting between them. The CDR3 covers 16 residues.

This clonotype was recorded a few times. The CDR3 sequence: CATSRTNTEAFF. Written as DNA, the CDR3 is TGCGCCACCTCCAGAACTAACACTGAAGCTTTCTTT. This sequence joins TRBV4-1 and TRBJ1-1; D is ambiguous. Germline CDR1 MGHRA, CDR2 YSYEKL. V lost 10 bases and J 2 bases, leaving 11 bases between the germline ends. CDR3 length equals 12 residues.

The V and J genes are TRBV2 and TRBJ2-5; D possibly matches TRBD1 or TRBD2 (6 bases each). Germline V gives CDR1 SNHLY, CDR2 FYNNEI. This CDR3 is 18 amino acids long. Deletions cut 6 bases from V and 2 bases from J, with 25 bases between. The CDR3 sequence: CASSLTGQDWRGQETQYF. CDR3 DNA sequence: TGTGCCAGCAGCCTAACAGGGCAGGACTGGCGGGGACAAGAGACCCAGTACTTC.

The rearrangement uses TRBV13 and TRBJ2-7; D gene unclear. Germline V CDR1 and CDR2: PRHDT, FYEKMQ (reference sequence). The V end was cut by 6 bases, the J end by 3 bases, with 18 bases between. CDR3 length: 15 residues. CDR3 DNA sequence: TGTGCCAGCAGTCGAGAAGGATTAGCCCGCTACGAGCAGTACTTC. It yields the protein CASSREGLARYEQYF.

This clonotype was observed many times. The V call is TRBV19, the J call TRBJ2-6, with D uncertain. The CDR3 is made up of 14 amino acids. Trimming removed 5 bases from V and 4 bases from J, with 9 bases in between. The germline V gene has CDR1 LNHDA and CDR2 SQIVND (reference sequence). CDR3 loop: CASSPTFGANVLTF. CDR3 nucleotide sequence: TGTGCCAGTAGTCCCACCTTCGGGGCCAACGTCCTGACTTTC.

This clonotype occurred many times. The J gene is TRBJ2-5, the V gene TRBV20-1; maybe TRBD2 (6 bases). Germline loops: CDR1 DFQATT, CDR2 SNEGSKA (reference sequence). CDR3 length: 13 amino acids. Trimming took 4 bases from V and 5 from J, leaving 14 bases between them. The CDR3 DNA sequence: TGCAGTGCTAACTGGGTCCGGGAGGAGACCCAGTACTTC. This sequence encodes CSANWVREETQYF.

This clonotype was seen repeatedly, ten times or more. This sequence joins TRBV2 and TRBJ1-2, with D perhaps matching TRBD1 (6 bases). Germline assignment: CDR1 SNHLY and CDR2 FYNNEI. CDR3 length: 16 residues. Trimming pared 5 bases from V and 2 bases from J, leaving 18 bases between. CDR3 nucleotides: TGTGCCAGCAGTCACGATCGGACAGAGGGGAACTATGGCTACACCTTC. The encoded protein is CASSHDRTEGNYGYTF.

The chain combines TRBV6-5 with TRBJ2-7, with D possibly matching TRBD1 (6 bases). The V end lost 0 bases, the J end lost 2 bases, and 11 bases lay between the germline ends. Per the germline V gene, CDR1 is MNHEY and CDR2 is SVGAGI. The CDR3 runs to 15 residues. The DNA for the CDR3 is TGTGCCAGCAGTTACTCGGGGGCCGCAACCTACGAGCAGTACTTC. This encodes CASSYSGAATYEQYF.

This clonotype was seen ten or more times. The V call is TRBV20-1, the J call TRBJ2-5; 7 nucleotides match TRBD1. J was trimmed by 0 bases and V by 2 bases; bases with no gene match: 6. Per the germline V gene, CDR1 is DFQATT and CDR2 is SNEGSKA (reference sequence). CDR3 length: 15 amino acids. The CDR3 protein is CSARRWGTDQETQYF. CDR3 DNA: TGCAGTGCTAGACGGTGGGGGACAGACCAAGAGACCCAGTACTTC.

This chain uses TRBV7-8 with TRBJ2-5, with D perhaps given as TRBD1 or TRBD2 (5 bases each). V lost 4 bases and J 6 bases, leaving 18 bases between the germline ends. CDR3 size: 15 residues. CDR1 is SGHVS and CDR2 is FQNEAQ in the germline V gene. CDR3 nucleotide sequence: TGTGCCAGCAGCTCCAGTGGGGGAAATGGAAAGACCCAGTACTTC. Translated: CASSSSGGNGKTQYF.

This clonotype was counted once. DNA of the CDR3: TGTGCCAGCAGCTTAGTGGATCGGAAACTGTTTTTT. Encoded protein: CASSLVDRKLFF. The V and J genes are TRBV7-9 and TRBJ1-4; no clear D gene. CDR3 length equals 12 residues. V gave up 1 base and J gave up 11 bases, with 8 bases separating them. Germline CDR1 and CDR2: SEHNR and FQNEAQ (reference sequence).

This clonotype was picked up many times. The V call is TRBV5-1, the J call TRBJ1-2; 8 bases fit TRBD1. The CDR3 runs 15 residues. With V trimmed by 4 bases and J by 7 bases, 12 bases remained unmatched. Germline-derived CDR1 and CDR2 are SGHRS and YFSETQ. The CDR3 coding sequence is TGCGCCAGCAGCCCACTAAGACAGGGGTCAGGTGGCTACACCTTC. It encodes CASSPLRQGSGGYTF.

This clonotype was seen ten or more times. This chain connects TRBV20-1 to TRBJ2-5; the D gene is possibly TRBD1 (6 bases). Trimming shortened V by 3 bases and J by 5 bases, and 19 bases separated the two germline ends. Looked up from germline, CDR1 is DFQATT and CDR2 is SNEGSKA (reference sequence). The CDR3 is made up of 15 amino acids. CDR3 bases: TGCAGTGCTAGCCCCCCGACAGGTCGGTGGGAGACCCAGTACTTC. It is translated as CSASPPTGRWETQYF.

This clonotype came up many times. V gene TRBV9 combines with J gene TRBJ2-7, with D possibly being TRBD1 or TRBD2 (5 bases each). Germline loops: CDR1 SGDLS, CDR2 YYNGEE. V was trimmed by 0 bases and J by 4 bases, leaving 14 bases between them. This CDR3 is built from 15 residues. The CDR3 is CASSVGGTNTYEQYF. The CDR3 nucleotides read TGTGCCAGCAGCGTAGGGGGGACCAACACGTACGAGCAGTACTTC.

The chain is built from TRBV2 and TRBJ2-7; TRBD1 might be the D (6 bases). The CDR3 extends over 13 amino acids. The germline V gene has CDR1 SNHLY and CDR2 FYNNEI. Trimming stripped 5 bases from V and 3 bases from J, with 11 bases between. CDR3 DNA: TGTGCCAGCAGTTCAGGGGCGATCTACGAGCAGTACTTC. It is translated as CASSSGAIYEQYF.

This clonotype was detected only a few times. V usage is TRBV11-2 and J usage is TRBJ1-2; TRBD1 agrees at 11 bases. The V gene end was trimmed by 4 bases and the J gene end by 2 bases; junction bases not matched to a gene: 3. This CDR3 comprises 15 residues. The germline gives CDR1 SGHAT, CDR2 FQNNGV. CDR3 in amino acids: CASSSGTGGNYGYTF. CDR3 DNA: TGTGCCAGCAGCTCCGGGACAGGGGGGAACTATGGCTACACCTTC.

A remark on this clonotype: The junction shows a germline mismatch at one end, possibly a read error. This sequence joins TRBV5-1 and TRBJ2-7; 10 nucleotides line up with TRBD1. The CDR3 totals 15 residues. In germline, CDR1 is SGHRS, CDR2 YFSETQ. The CDR3 DNA follows: TGCGCCAGCAGTTACCGGGACAGGGGCACCTACGGGCAGTACTTC. The encoded protein is CASSYRDRGTYGQYF. The whole variable domain, filled in from reference TRBV5-1 and TRBJ2-7, reads KAGVTQTPRYLIKTRGQQVTLSCSPISGHRSVSWYQQTPGQGLQFLFEYFSETQRNKGNFPGRFSGRQFSNSRSEMNVSTLELGDSALYLCASSYRDRGTYGQYFGPGTRLTVT.

This clonotype came up a few times. The rearrangement uses TRBV30 and TRBJ2-7; possible D gene TRBD2, 6 bases. Trimming removed 4 bases at V and 2 bases at J, with 9 bases between. CDR3 size: 12 residues. Germline V gene lookup returns CDR1 GTSNPN and CDR2 SVGIG (reference sequence). The CDR3 protein is CAWNGGTYEQYF. The CDR3 region has the DNA TGTGCCTGGAATGGGGGGACCTACGAGCAGTACTTC.

V is TRBV30 and J is TRBJ1-2; TRBD1 is a possible D gene (6 bases). Trimming stripped 0 bases from V and 8 bases from J, with 13 bases between. This CDR3 comprises 13 residues. The germline V gene encodes CDR1 GTSNPN and CDR2 SVGIG (reference sequence). In nucleotides, the CDR3 is TGTGCCTGGAGTGTACGCGGACAGATCGGCTACACCTTC. It yields the protein CAWSVRGQIGYTF.

This chain uses TRBV10-3 with TRBJ2-6; 8 nucleotides agree with TRBD1. The V gene end was trimmed by 3 bases and the J gene end by 0 bases; junction bases not matched to a gene: 4. The germline CDR1 and CDR2 sequences are ENHRY and SYGVKD. This CDR3 is 17 amino acids long. This CDR3 is CAISDRGQFSGANVLTF. The CDR3 DNA follows: TGTGCCATCAGTGACAGGGGGCAATTCTCTGGGGCCAACGTCCTGACTTTC.

This clonotype was counted ten times or more. The V gene is TRBV5-4, the J gene TRBJ1-1, with TRBD1 matching 9 bases. Germline V gives CDR1 SGHNT, CDR2 YYREEE (reference sequence). Germline trimming cut 5 bases from V and 6 bases from J; bases unmatched to any gene: 8. This CDR3 spans 14 amino acids. CDR3 amino acids: CASSSRDRVSEAFF. For the CDR3, the DNA is TGTGCCAGCAGTTCCCGGGACAGGGTGTCTGAAGCTTTCTTT.

Many counts were recorded for this clonotype. This chain joins TRBV25-1 and TRBJ2-2; 8 bases map to TRBD2. CDR3 length: 15 amino acids. Looked up from germline, CDR1 is MGHDK and CDR2 is SYGVNS. The trim removed 6 bases at V and 7 bases at J, leaving 10 bases unmatched. The CDR3 sequence is CASSRTGLGGGELFF. Here the CDR3 DNA reads TGTGCCAGCAGCCGAACGGGACTAGGAGGCGGGGAGCTGTTTTTT. The variable domain in full, completed from reference TRBV25-1 and TRBJ2-2, reads EADIYQTPRYLVIGTGKKITLECSQTMGHDKMYWYQQDPGMELHLIHYSYGVNSTEKGDLSSESTVSRIRTEHFPLTLESARPSHTSQYLCASSRTGLGGGELFFGEGSRLTVL.

In this sample, this clonotype turned up a few times. The chain uses TRBV4-3 and TRBJ1-6, with D uncertain. The CDR3 is made up of 18 amino acids. Trimming took 0 bases from V and 2 from J, leaving 14 bases between them. CDR1 LGHNA and CDR2 YSLEER come from the germline V gene. In DNA form, the CDR3 reads TGCGCCAGCAGCCAAGAGACACCGGGTAGCACCTATAATTCACCCCTCCACTTT. Its protein is CASSQETPGSTYNSPLHF.

The table lists this clonotype with a few counts. The V gene is TRBV7-2, the J gene TRBJ2-7; 8 bases are shared with TRBD2. J gave up 3 bases and V 6 bases, and 10 bases lay outside the gene matches. Germline V gene data show CDR1 as SGHTA and CDR2 as FQGNSA. The CDR3 has 15 residues. The CDR3, as DNA: TGTGCCAGCAGTTCAGGAGGCGGGGGGTTCTACGAGCAGTACTTC. It specifies CASSSGGGGFYEQYF.

This clonotype occurred many times. This chain uses TRBV24-1 with TRBJ1-2; 7 bases align to TRBD1. Per germline, CDR1 KGHDR and CDR2 SFDVKD. CDR3 size: 14 residues. With 4 bases clipped from V and 7 bases from J, the junction kept 8 bases outside the gene matches. The CDR3 DNA reads as TGTGCCACCAGTGAGCGTACAGGGGTAGGTGGCTACACCTTC. Amino acids: CATSERTGVGGYTF.

The chain has TRBV6-5 and TRBJ1-1; the match to TRBD1 covers 7 bases. The CDR3 loop spans 15 amino acids. The junction had 6 bases not matched to a gene; V was cut back by 0 bases and J by 5 bases. Germline V CDR1 and CDR2: MNHEY, SVGAGI. CDR3 loop: CASSYSSRGRTEAFF. CDR3 DNA: TGTGCCAGCAGTTACTCGAGCAGGGGGAGAACTGAAGCTTTCTTT.

As to this clonotype: This may be a read error: a much more frequent sequence differs by one nucleotide. The rearrangement joins TRBV10-3 to TRBJ2-7, with D perhaps matching TRBD1 (6 bases). V lost 10 bases and J lost 3, with 13 bases in between. The CDR3 runs 12 residues. Looked up from germline, CDR1 is ENHRY and CDR2 is SYGVKD. The CDR3 here is CATSGTNYEQYF. Here the CDR3 DNA reads TGTGCCACCTCCGGGACAAACTACGAGCAGTACTTC.